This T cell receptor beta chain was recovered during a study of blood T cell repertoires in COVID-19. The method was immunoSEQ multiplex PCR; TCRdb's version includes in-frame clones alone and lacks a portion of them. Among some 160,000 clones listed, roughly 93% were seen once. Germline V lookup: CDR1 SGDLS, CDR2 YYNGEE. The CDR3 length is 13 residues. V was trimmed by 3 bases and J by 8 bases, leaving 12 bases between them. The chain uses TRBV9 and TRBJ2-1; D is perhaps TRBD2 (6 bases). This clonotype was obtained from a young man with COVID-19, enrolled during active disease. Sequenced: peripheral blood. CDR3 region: CASSGRGGYEQFF. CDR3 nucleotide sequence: TGTGCCAGCAGCGGTAGGGGAGGCTATGAGCAGTTCTTC.